A single sample gave rise to the 4 T cell receptor beta chains below, sequenced in a study of T cells in Graves' hyperthyroidism and ophthalmopathy. From RNA transcripts, TCR beta CDR3 regions were amplified. HTBI primers drove first-round RT-PCR of the TCR CDR3. TCRdb redid the calling of the multiplex PCR reads with MiXCR, one entry per CDR3 protein. This table has 730,000 or so distinct CDR3 sequences, around a sixth appearing once. Sequenced: blood. The receptors were gathered from a woman aged 45-65 years with Graves' hyperthyroidism that later progressed to Graves' ophthalmopathy.

The J gene is TRBJ2-1, the V gene TRBV2; 8 bases map to TRBD1. The J segment lost 8 bases and the V segment lost 6 bases, leaving 9 bases of the junction unmatched. Germline assignment: CDR1 SNHLY and CDR2 FYNNEI. This CDR3 has 14 amino acids. The CDR3 DNA follows: TGTGCCAGCAGACCCAGACAGGGGTTCGATGAGCAGTTCTTC. Its protein product is CASRPRQGFDEQFF.

This chain uses TRBV7-9 with TRBJ1-2, with unresolved D. There are 13 residues in the CDR3. Per germline, CDR1 SEHNR and CDR2 FQNEAQ (reference sequence). Trimming stripped 5 bases from V and 6 bases from J, with 13 bases between. CDR3 sequence reads: CASSPDYSDGYTF. The CDR3 DNA reads TGTGCCAGCAGCCCAGACTACAGCGATGGCTACACCTTC. Full variable domain (missing parts from reference TRBV7-9 and TRBJ1-2): DTGVSQNPRHKITKRGQNVTFRCDPISEHNRLYWYRQTLGQGPEFLTYFQNEAQLEKSRLLSDRFSAERPKGSFSTLEIQRTEQGDSAMYLCASSPDYSDGYTFGSGTRLTVV.

This clonotype was detected ten times or more. The rearrangement joins TRBV2 to TRBJ2-1, with TRBD2 matching 12 bases. V was clipped by 8 bases and J by 5 bases; unmatched bases: 16. This CDR3 has 18 amino acids. The germline V gene encodes CDR1 SNHLY and CDR2 FYNNEI. CDR3 coding DNA: TGTGCCAGCGGGGGGCCGGGTCTAGCGGGGGGGTCTCACAATGAGCAGTTCTTC. This translates into CASGGPGLAGGSHNEQFF.

This clonotype was detected a few times. The chain employs TRBV20-1 and TRBJ2-1; TRBD2 matches 14 bases. V trimming: 4 bases; J trimming: 8 bases; junction bases outside the gene matches: 7. This CDR3 is 15 amino acids long. Germline V lookup: CDR1 DFQATT, CDR2 SNEGSKA (reference sequence). DNA of the CDR3: TGCAGTGCTACCCTGACTAGCGGGGGGGTTTATGAGCAGTTCTTC. It codes for CSATLTSGGVYEQFF.